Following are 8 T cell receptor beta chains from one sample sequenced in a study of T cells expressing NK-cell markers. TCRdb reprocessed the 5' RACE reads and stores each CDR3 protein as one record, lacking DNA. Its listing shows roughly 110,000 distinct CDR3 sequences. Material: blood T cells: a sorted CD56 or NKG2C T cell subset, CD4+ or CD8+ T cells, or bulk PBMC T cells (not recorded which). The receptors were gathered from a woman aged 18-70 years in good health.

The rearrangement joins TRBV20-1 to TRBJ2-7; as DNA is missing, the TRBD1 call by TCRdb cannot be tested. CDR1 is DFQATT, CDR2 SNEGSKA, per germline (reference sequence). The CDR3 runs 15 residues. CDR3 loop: CSARVRRDRAAEQYF.

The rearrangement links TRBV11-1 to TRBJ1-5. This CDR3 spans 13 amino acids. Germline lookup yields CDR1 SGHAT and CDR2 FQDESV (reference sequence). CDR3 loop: CASSFNSNQPQHF.

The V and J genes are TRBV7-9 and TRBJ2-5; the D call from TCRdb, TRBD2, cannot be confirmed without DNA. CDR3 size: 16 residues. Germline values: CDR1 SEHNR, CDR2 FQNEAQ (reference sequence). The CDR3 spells CASTPSIAGDSQTQYF.

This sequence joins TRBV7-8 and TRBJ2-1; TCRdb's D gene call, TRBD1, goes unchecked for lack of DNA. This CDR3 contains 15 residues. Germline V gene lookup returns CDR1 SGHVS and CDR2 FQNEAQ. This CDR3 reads CASSPHSTDYNEQFF.

The CDR3 here is CATSLAEGIAYEQYF. The chain uses TRBV12-3 or TRBV12-4 and TRBJ2-7; lacking DNA, the TRBD2 call made by TCRdb goes unchecked. The CDR3 length is 15 residues.

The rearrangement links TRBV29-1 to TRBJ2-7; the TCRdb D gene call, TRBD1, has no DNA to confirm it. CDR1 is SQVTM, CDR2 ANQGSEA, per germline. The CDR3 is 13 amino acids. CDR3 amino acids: CSARTGVNYEQYF.

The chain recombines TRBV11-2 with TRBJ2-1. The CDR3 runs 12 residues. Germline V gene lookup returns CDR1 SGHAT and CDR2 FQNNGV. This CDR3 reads CASTPWGNEQFF.

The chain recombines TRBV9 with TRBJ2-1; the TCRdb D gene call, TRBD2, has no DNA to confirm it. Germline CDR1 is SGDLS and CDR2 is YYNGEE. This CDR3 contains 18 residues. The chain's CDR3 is CASSVPLGLAGSYNEQFF.